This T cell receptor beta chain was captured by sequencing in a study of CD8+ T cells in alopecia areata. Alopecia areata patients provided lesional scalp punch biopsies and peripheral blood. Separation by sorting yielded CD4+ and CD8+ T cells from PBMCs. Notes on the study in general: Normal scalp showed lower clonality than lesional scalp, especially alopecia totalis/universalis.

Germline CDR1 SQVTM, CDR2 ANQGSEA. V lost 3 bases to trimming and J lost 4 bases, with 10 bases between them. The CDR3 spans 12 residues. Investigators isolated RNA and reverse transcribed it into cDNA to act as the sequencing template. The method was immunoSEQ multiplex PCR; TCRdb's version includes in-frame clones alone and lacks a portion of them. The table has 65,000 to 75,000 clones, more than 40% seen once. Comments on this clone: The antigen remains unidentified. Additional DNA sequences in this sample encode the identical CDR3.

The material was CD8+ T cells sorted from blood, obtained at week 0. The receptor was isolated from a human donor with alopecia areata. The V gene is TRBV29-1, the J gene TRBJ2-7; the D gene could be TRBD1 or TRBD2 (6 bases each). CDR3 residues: CSVEEGGYEQYF. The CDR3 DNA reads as TGCAGCGTTGAGGAGGGGGGATACGAGCAGTACTTC.